Presented here are 31 T cell receptor beta chains from one specimen sequenced in a study of Tregs in tolerant kidney transplant recipients. This table comes from immunoSEQ multiplex PCR, and its TCRdb copy is limited to in-frame clones, with some not included. Here the sample spans tens of thousands of clones, 91% being singletons. The specimen sequenced was Tregs from blood. The receptor set was obtained from a human donor in good health.

The chain employs TRBV6-6 and TRBJ2-4; D remains ambiguous. Germline V lookup: CDR1 MNHNY, CDR2 SVGAGI (reference sequence). This CDR3 is 15 amino acids long. V was pared by 6 bases and J by 0 bases, with 12 bases between. CDR3 coding DNA: TGTGCCAGCAGAGGATTGACCCTAGCCAAAAACATTCAGTACTTC. Translation gives CASRGLTLAKNIQYF.

The chain carries TRBV7-3 and TRBJ2-2, with no clear D. The CDR3 sequence is 15 residues long. Germline assignment: CDR1 SGHTA and CDR2 FQGTGA. V lost 2 bases and J lost 1, with 8 bases in between. CDR3 nucleotide sequence: TGTGCCAGCAGCTTAGGGCGGTGGAACACCGGGGAGCTGTTTTTT. Translated: CASSLGRWNTGELFF. Variable domain in full (rest from reference TRBV7-3 and TRBJ2-2): GAGVSQTPSNKVTEKGKYVELRCDPISGHTALYWYRQSLGQGPEFLIYFQGTGAADDSGLPNDRFFAVRPEGSVSTLKIQRTERGDSAVYLCASSLGRWNTGELFFGEGSRLTVL.

This chain connects TRBV7-2 to TRBJ2-7, with 7 bases identical to TRBD1. V lost 3 bases, J lost 3 bases, and 8 bases stayed unmatched. Germline CDR1 reads SGHTA; CDR2 reads FQGNSA. This CDR3 is 15 amino acids long. The CDR3 loop reads CASSFTGTASYEQYF. Written as DNA, the CDR3 is TGTGCCAGCAGCTTTACCGGGACAGCGAGCTACGAGCAGTACTTC. The variable domain in full, completed from reference TRBV7-2 and TRBJ2-7, reads GAGVSQSPSNKVTEKGKDVELRCDPISGHTALYWYRQSLGQGLEFLIYFQGNSAPDKSGLPSDRFSAERTGGSVSTLTIQRTQQEDSAVYLCASSFTGTASYEQYFGPGTRLTVT.

V and J are TRBV7-2 and TRBJ2-2; D may be TRBD1 or TRBD2 (5 bases each). This CDR3 has 15 residues. Trimming took 3 bases from V and 2 from J, leaving 10 bases between them. Per the germline V gene, CDR1 is SGHTA and CDR2 is FQGNSA. The CDR3 DNA follows: TGTGCCAGCAGCTTGGGACGGACCAACACCGGGGAGCTGTTTTTT. It encodes CASSLGRTNTGELFF.

About this clone itself: At the DNA level, this CDR3 is encoded by other sequences in the same sample as well. The gene calls are TRBV5-1 and TRBJ1-2; TRBD1 agrees at 10 bases. Germline V gene sequence: CDR1 SGHRS, CDR2 YFSETQ. CDR3 length equals 14 residues. The ends lost 3 bases at V and 4 bases at J; junction bases unmatched: 3. The CDR3 nucleotides are TGCGCCAGCAGCTCGACAGGGGGCAGCTATGGCTACACCTTC. Encoded protein: CASSSTGGSYGYTF.

The V call is TRBV4-1, the J call TRBJ1-2, with 10 bases aligning to TRBD1. CDR3 length: 17 residues. CDR1 MGHRA and CDR2 YSYEKL come from the germline V gene. V lost 1 base to trimming and J lost 0 bases; unmatched junction nucleotides: 5. DNA of the CDR3: TGCGCCAGCAGCCAAGCTCCGGGACAGGGGACTAACTATGGCTACACCTTC. Its translation: CASSQAPGQGTNYGYTF.

This chain links TRBV7-2 with TRBJ2-3; D is perhaps TRBD2 (5 bases). This CDR3 contains 16 residues. Germline V CDR1 and CDR2: SGHTA, FQGNSA. V was clipped by 5 bases and J by 3 bases, with 18 bases between them. As DNA, the CDR3 is TGTGCCAGCAGCCGGACCCCGGGGATATTAACAGATACGCAGTATTTT. This translates into CASSRTPGILTDTQYF.

This chain joins TRBV6-6 and TRBJ2-1, with D possibly matching TRBD2 (5 bases). The V gene lost 2 bases and the J gene lost 5 bases, with 10 bases spanning the gap. The length of the CDR3 is 14 residues. Germline-derived CDR1 and CDR2 are MNHNY and SVGAGI (reference sequence). DNA of the CDR3: TGTGCCAGCAGTTACCCGGGAACCAACAATGAGCAGTTCTTC. Translation: CASSYPGTNNEQFF.

The V and J genes are TRBV5-1 and TRBJ2-4; D is unclear. CDR3 length: 15 residues. V shed 0 bases and J shed 4 bases, with 11 bases lying between them. Per the germline V gene, CDR1 is SGHRS and CDR2 is YFSETQ. The CDR3 sequence is CASSLDWASKNIQYF. In nucleotides, the CDR3 is TGCGCCAGCAGCTTGGACTGGGCCTCTAAAAACATTCAGTACTTC.

CDR3 residues: CASSFRGDQETQYF. DNA for the CDR3: TGTGCCAGCAGCTTCCGGGGGGACCAAGAGACCCAGTACTTC. The rearrangement links TRBV7-8 to TRBJ2-5; 7 bases are a match to TRBD2. Germline V gene sequence: CDR1 SGHVS, CDR2 FQNEAQ. V was clipped by 3 bases and J by 0 bases; unmatched bases: 1. The CDR3 runs to 14 residues. The full variable domain, completed using reference TRBV7-8 and TRBJ2-5, is GAGVSQSPRYKVAKRGQDVALRCDPISGHVSLFWYQQALGQGPEFLTYFQNEAQLDKSGLPSDRFFAERPEGSVSTLKIQRTQQEDSAVYLCASSFRGDQETQYFGPGTRLLVL.

The chain combines TRBV20-1 with TRBJ2-7; D uncertain. Trimming took off 4 bases at V and 6 bases at J, with 10 bases between the two ends. The CDR3 runs 11 residues. Per germline, CDR1 DFQATT and CDR2 SNEGSKA (reference sequence). This chain's CDR3 is CSAKFATEQYF. The CDR3 nucleotides read TGCAGTGCTAAATTTGCGACCGAGCAGTACTTC.

The CDR3 loop reads CASSLLAGGNEQFF. CDR3 in DNA: TGTGCCAGCAGTTTATTAGCGGGGGGCAATGAGCAGTTCTTC. The V gene is TRBV27, the J gene TRBJ2-1; 10 bases are a match to TRBD2. This CDR3 region has 14 residues. Germline-derived CDR1 and CDR2 are MNHEY and SMNVEV (reference sequence). V shed 1 base, J shed 6 bases, and the junction held 0 bases outside the gene matches.

The chain joins TRBV15 to TRBJ2-1; D is unresolved. Trimming took off 3 bases at V and 0 bases at J, with 15 bases between the two ends. From germline, CDR1 is LNHNV and CDR2 YYDKDF (reference sequence). This CDR3 contains 17 residues. As DNA, the CDR3 is TGTGCCACCAGCAGCTCTAATAAGCTAGGCTCCTACAATGAGCAGTTCTTC. Translating it yields CATSSSNKLGSYNEQFF.

V gene TRBV10-1 combines with J gene TRBJ2-3; 13 bases are shared with TRBD2. The V and J ends lost 1 base and 4 bases, in that order; junction bases with no gene match: 5. The CDR3 is made up of 17 amino acids. Per the germline V gene, CDR1 is WNHNN and CDR2 is SYGVQD (reference sequence). The CDR3 protein is CASSEFRLAGGADTQYF. CDR3 DNA sequence: TGCGCCAGCAGTGAGTTCCGACTAGCGGGAGGAGCAGATACGCAGTATTTT.

Here the CDR3 reads CASSLRDSYTEAFF. DNA for the CDR3: TGCGCCAGCAGCTTGAGGGACAGCTACACTGAAGCTTTCTTT. V gene TRBV5-1 combines with J gene TRBJ1-1, with TRBD1 matching 7 bases. This CDR3 is 14 amino acids long. Germline values: CDR1 SGHRS, CDR2 YFSETQ. The V gene end was trimmed by 1 base and the J gene end by 3 bases; junction bases not matched to a gene: 3.

The gene calls are TRBV6-5 and TRBJ1-2; D possibly corresponds to TRBD1 (5 bases). Germline V gene data show CDR1 as MNHEY and CDR2 as SVGAGI. The CDR3 runs 12 residues. Trimming took off 8 bases at V and 4 bases at J, with 11 bases between the two ends. The CDR3 reads CASDSPSYGYTF. The CDR3 nucleotides read TGTGCCAGCGACAGTCCTTCCTATGGCTACACCTTC.

The CDR3 DNA is TGTGCCAGCAGCTTAGAGTGGGGGATGAACACTGAAGCTTTCTTT. It translates to CASSLEWGMNTEAFF. V and J are TRBV7-9 and TRBJ1-1; D may be TRBD1 (5 bases). V was clipped by 1 base and J by 0 bases, with 9 bases between them. The CDR3 length is 15 residues. Looked up from germline, CDR1 is SEHNR and CDR2 is FQNEAQ (reference sequence).

CDR3 nucleotides: TGTGCCAGCAGCTCCAGACGACAGGGAGGGAACACCATATATTTT. As protein: CASSSRRQGGNTIYF. The V and J genes are TRBV7-9 and TRBJ1-3; 7 bases match TRBD1. With V trimmed by 4 bases and J by 7 bases, 10 bases remained unmatched. CDR1 and CDR2 from the germline V gene are SEHNR and FQNEAQ (reference sequence). This CDR3 region has 15 residues.

V usage is TRBV19 and J usage is TRBJ2-3; TRBD2 is a possible D gene (5 bases). Germline CDR1 reads LNHDA; CDR2 reads SQIVND (reference sequence). V was cut by 0 bases and J by 2 bases, with 12 bases left in between. The CDR3 runs 16 residues. The CDR3 DNA follows: TGTGCCAGTAGTATAGACGTCGGGGTTTACACAGATACGCAGTATTTT. Translating gives CASSIDVGVYTDTQYF.

The gene calls are TRBV2 and TRBJ2-1; D is ambiguous. Germline V gene sequence: CDR1 SNHLY, CDR2 FYNNEI. CDR3 length: 12 residues. The CDR3 sequence: CAGSSGYNEQFF. CDR3 coding DNA: TGTGCTGGGTCGTCTGGATACAATGAGCAGTTCTTC.

This clone showed up just once. The chain has TRBV12-5 and TRBJ1-5; the D is unclear. In germline, CDR1 is LGHNT, CDR2 FRNRAP. The CDR3 has 13 amino acids. V shed 5 bases and J shed 2 bases, with 7 bases lying between them. CDR3 in DNA: TGTGCTAGTGGTCTTCAAGGCAATCAGCCCCAGCATTTT. This encodes CASGLQGNQPQHF.

The chain couples TRBV30 to TRBJ1-5; TRBD1 aligns across 9 bases. Germline V gives CDR1 GTSNPN, CDR2 SVGIG (reference sequence). The length of the CDR3 is 13 residues. Losses at the gene ends were 1 base for V and 6 bases for J; bases not matched to a gene: 1. The CDR3 DNA reads TGTGCCTGGAGTGGACAGGGGGGTCAGCCCCAGCATTTT. It is translated as CAWSGQGGQPQHF. The variable domain in full, with the rest retrieved from reference TRBV30 and TRBJ1-5, is SQTIHQWPATLVQPVGSPLSLECTVEGTSNPNLYWYRQAAGRGLQLLFYSVGIGQISSEVPQNLSASRPQDRQFILSSKKLLLSDSGFYLCAWSGQGGQPQHFGDGTRLSIL.

J is TRBJ2-6 and V is TRBV6-4; 8 bases fit TRBD1. The CDR3 is made up of 17 amino acids. CDR1 and CDR2 from the germline V gene are MRHNA and SNTAGT. V dropped 4 bases and J dropped 1; count of bases not matched to a gene: 6. CDR3 sequence: CASSGDRQKSGANVLTF. DNA for the CDR3: TGTGCCAGCAGTGGGGACAGGCAGAAATCTGGGGCCAACGTCCTGACTTTC.

This clone was counted a single time. The DNA for the CDR3 is TGTGCCAGCAGCTTTTGGGAGGGCTATGGCTACACCTTC. Protein: CASSFWEGYGYTF. This chain connects TRBV5-6 to TRBJ1-2; D is undetermined. The ends were cut back, 2 bases at V and 4 bases at J, with 9 bases in the middle. CDR3 size: 13 residues. Germline V CDR1 and CDR2: SGHDT, YYEEEE.

The V gene is TRBV18, the J gene TRBJ1-5; D is possibly TRBD1 (5 bases). CDR3 length equals 14 residues. The V gene lost 3 bases and the J gene lost 7 bases, with 13 bases spanning the gap. In germline, CDR1 is KGHSH, CDR2 LQKENI. For the CDR3, the DNA is TGTGCCAGCTCACCTTACCAGGGTGGCCAGCCCCAGCATTTT. It codes for CASSPYQGGQPQHF.

The V call is TRBV6-6, the J call TRBJ1-4; TRBD1 aligns across 8 bases. The CDR3 covers 16 residues. With V trimmed by 4 bases and J by 8 bases, 12 bases remained unmatched. CDR1 is MNHNY and CDR2 is SVGAGI in the germline V gene (reference sequence). The CDR3 DNA reads as TGTGCCAGCAGTTTGAAAACCCAGGGGGCAGGGGAAAAACTGTTTTTT. This encodes CASSLKTQGAGEKLFF.

This chain joins TRBV7-9 and TRBJ1-6; D gene uncertain. V dropped 5 bases and J dropped 6 bases, with 11 bases sitting between them. Germline V gene sequence: CDR1 SEHNR, CDR2 FQNEAQ (reference sequence). This CDR3 is 14 amino acids long. The CDR3 loop is CASSKVAVNSPLHF. The CDR3 nucleotides are TGTGCCAGCAGCAAAGTAGCAGTTAATTCACCCCTCCACTTT.

This sequence joins TRBV6-4 and TRBJ2-1; 7 positions match TRBD2. Germline CDR1 is MRHNA and CDR2 is SNTAGT. V lost 0 bases to trimming and J lost 7 bases; unmatched junction nucleotides: 15. The CDR3 length is 18 residues. For the CDR3, the DNA is TGTGCCAGCAGTGACTCGAGGAGGCGGGAGAGGATTCAGAATGAGCAGTTCTTC. This encodes CASSDSRRRERIQNEQFF.

The chain joins TRBV6-1 to TRBJ1-5; 10 bases agree with TRBD1. The germline V gene has CDR1 MNHNS and CDR2 SASEGT. The CDR3 extends over 15 amino acids. V lost 8 bases and J lost 1; bases outside the gene matches: 5. The CDR3 is CASRRDRGSNQPQHF. The CDR3 region has the DNA TGTGCCAGCCGGAGGGACAGGGGAAGCAATCAGCCCCAGCATTTT.

The V gene is TRBV19, the J gene TRBJ1-5; D is unclear. Germline V gene data show CDR1 as LNHDA and CDR2 as SQIVND (reference sequence). The CDR3 is made up of 17 amino acids. V lost 5 bases, J lost 7 bases, and 24 bases lay in between. CDR3 in DNA: TGTGCCAGTAGTTCCTTTTCCGGGAGAAAATCGGGACAGCCCCAGCATTTT. Protein: CASSSFSGRKSGQPQHF.

The chain uses TRBV5-1 and TRBJ1-2; perhaps TRBD1 as D (5 bases). Trimming cost V 5 bases and J 8 bases, with 13 bases left between them. This CDR3 comprises 12 residues. Germline V gene lookup returns CDR1 SGHRS and CDR2 YFSETQ. This chain's CDR3 is CASRKGPEGYTF. DNA for the CDR3: TGCGCCAGCAGGAAGGGGCCGGAGGGCTACACCTTC.